Here is one T cell receptor beta chain with its context. Produced via immunoSEQ multiplex PCR; TCRdb's table is partial and in-frame only. This sample has 90,000 to 130,000 clones; around nine tenths occur once, and the top ten carry about 3.9%. The data originate from a study of control samples from healthy donors and cancer patients. This sequence was found in an older woman with lung cancer. Sequenced input: PBMCs.

CDR3 amino acids: CASSLSGKETQYF. The CDR3, as DNA: TGTGCCAGCAGTTTGTCAGGGAAAGAGACCCAGTACTTC. This chain links TRBV6-5 with TRBJ2-5, with D tentatively TRBD1 (5 bases). This CDR3 spans 13 amino acids. V shed 4 bases and J shed 3 bases, with 9 bases lying between them. CDR1 is MNHEY, CDR2 SVGAGI, per germline.